This entry describes one T cell receptor beta chain. Since the CDR3 does not end with the conserved phenylalanine or tryptophan, this likely comes from a read error. This sample stems from a study of tumor-infiltrating lymphocytes in primary liver carcinoma. Total RNA amounting to around 540 ng was the source from which TCR beta cDNA was made with a constant-region primer. It was through three nested multiplex PCR rounds of slightly modified ARM-PCR that TCR beta libraries arose. TCRdb processed the multiplex PCR reads anew with MiXCR; each CDR3 protein has one entry. The sample holds about 44,000 distinct CDR3 sequences, over 65% seen once. Scientists recovered RNA and DNA together from approximately 20-30 mg of unsorted bulk tissue. Patients in the cohort were treatment-naive and living with chronic HBV infection. The origin of this receptor is a man in his forties with primary liver carcinoma and hepatitis B virus infection. Material: liver tumor tissue from sampling region 3. Regarding subset: tumor region T3, left-lateral pole.

CDR3 protein: CASSEAWVDTQYS. The CDR3 coding sequence is TGTGCCAGCAGTGAAGCTTGGGTAGATACGCAGTATTCT. This sequence joins TRBV6-1 and TRBJ2-3, with D unclear. V was shortened by 0 bases and J by 5 bases, with 6 bases between the two germline ends. The length of the CDR3 is 13 residues. CDR1 is MNHNS and CDR2 is SASEGT in the germline V gene.